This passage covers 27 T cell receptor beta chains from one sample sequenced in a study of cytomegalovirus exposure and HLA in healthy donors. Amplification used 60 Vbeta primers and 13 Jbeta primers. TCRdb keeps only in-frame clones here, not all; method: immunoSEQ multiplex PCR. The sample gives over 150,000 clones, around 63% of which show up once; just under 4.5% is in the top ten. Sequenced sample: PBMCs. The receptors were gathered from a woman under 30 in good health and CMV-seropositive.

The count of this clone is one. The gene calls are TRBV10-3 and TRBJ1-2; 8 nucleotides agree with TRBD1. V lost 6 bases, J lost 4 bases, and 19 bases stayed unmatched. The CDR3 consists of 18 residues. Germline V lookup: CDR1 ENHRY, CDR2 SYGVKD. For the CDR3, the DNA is TGTGCCATCAGCGACGGGACAGGATCTCACCGGGTCGGCTATGGCTACACCTTC. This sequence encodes CAISDGTGSHRVGYGYTF.

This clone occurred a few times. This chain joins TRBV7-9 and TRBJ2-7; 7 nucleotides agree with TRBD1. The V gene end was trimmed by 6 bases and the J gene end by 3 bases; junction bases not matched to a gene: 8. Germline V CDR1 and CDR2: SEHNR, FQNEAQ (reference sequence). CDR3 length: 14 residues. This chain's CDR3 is CASRRLGQNYEQYF. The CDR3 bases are TGTGCCAGCAGACGTTTGGGACAGAACTACGAGCAGTACTTC.

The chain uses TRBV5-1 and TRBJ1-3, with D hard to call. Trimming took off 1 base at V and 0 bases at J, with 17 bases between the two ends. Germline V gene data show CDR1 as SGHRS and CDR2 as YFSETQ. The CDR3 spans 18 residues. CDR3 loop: CASSLQDVSGSSGNTIYF. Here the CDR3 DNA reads TGCGCCAGCAGCTTGCAGGACGTCTCGGGAAGCTCTGGAAACACCATATATTTT.

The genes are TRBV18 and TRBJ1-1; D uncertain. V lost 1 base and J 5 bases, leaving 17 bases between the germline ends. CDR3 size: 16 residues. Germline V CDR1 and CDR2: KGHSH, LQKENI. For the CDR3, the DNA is TGTGCCAGCTCACCACTCGGTAAGGGAGGTAATACTGAAGCTTTCTTT. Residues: CASSPLGKGGNTEAFF.

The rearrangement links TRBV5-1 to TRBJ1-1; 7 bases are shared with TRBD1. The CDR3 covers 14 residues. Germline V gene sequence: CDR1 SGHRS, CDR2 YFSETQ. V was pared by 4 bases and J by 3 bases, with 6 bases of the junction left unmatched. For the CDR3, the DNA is TGCGCCAGCAGCCTGAGGGGGCCGGACACTGAAGCTTTCTTT. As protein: CASSLRGPDTEAFF.

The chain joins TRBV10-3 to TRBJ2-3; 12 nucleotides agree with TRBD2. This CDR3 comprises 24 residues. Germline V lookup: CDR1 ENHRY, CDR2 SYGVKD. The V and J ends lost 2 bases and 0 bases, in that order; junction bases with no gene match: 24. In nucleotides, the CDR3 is TGTGCCATCAGTGAGCCCCAGTCCATCGTGCCTAGCGGGAGGGCCCTATCTAGCACAGATACGCAGTATTTT. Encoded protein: CAISEPQSIVPSGRALSSTDTQYF.

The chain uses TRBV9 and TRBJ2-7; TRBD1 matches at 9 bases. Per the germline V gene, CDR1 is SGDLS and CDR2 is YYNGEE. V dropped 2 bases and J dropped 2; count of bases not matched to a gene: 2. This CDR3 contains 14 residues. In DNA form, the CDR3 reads TGTGCCAGCAGCGTGGGACAGGGAACCTACGAGCAGTACTTC. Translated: CASSVGQGTYEQYF.

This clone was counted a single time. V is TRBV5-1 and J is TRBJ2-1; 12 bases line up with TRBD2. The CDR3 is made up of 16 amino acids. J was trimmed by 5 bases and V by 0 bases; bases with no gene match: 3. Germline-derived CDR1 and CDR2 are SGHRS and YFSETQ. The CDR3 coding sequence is TGCGCCAGCAGCTTGGGGCTAGCGGGGGGGAACAATGAGCAGTTCTTC. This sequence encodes CASSLGLAGGNNEQFF.

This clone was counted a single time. The CDR3 region has the DNA TGTGCCTGGAGTGTGAGGGTTTCAGGTGAAGCTTTCTTT. Translating it yields CAWSVRVSGEAFF. The V call is TRBV30, the J call TRBJ1-1; D is unresolved. There are 13 residues in the CDR3. Germline V gene lookup returns CDR1 GTSNPN and CDR2 SVGIG (reference sequence). V shed 0 bases and J shed 7 bases, with 12 bases lying between them.

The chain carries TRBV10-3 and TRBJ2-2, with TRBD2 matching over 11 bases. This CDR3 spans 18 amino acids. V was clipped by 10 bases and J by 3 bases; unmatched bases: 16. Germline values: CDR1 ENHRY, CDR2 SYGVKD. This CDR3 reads CASAGASGRWWDTGELFF. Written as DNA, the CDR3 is TGTGCCAGCGCTGGGGCTAGCGGGAGGTGGTGGGACACCGGGGAGCTGTTTTTT.

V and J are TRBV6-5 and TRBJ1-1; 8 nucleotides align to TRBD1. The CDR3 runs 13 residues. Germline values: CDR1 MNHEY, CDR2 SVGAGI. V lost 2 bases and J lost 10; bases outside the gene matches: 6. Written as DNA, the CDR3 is TGTGCCAGCAGTTACGTGCAGGGGGCAGGAGCTTTCTTT. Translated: CASSYVQGAGAFF.

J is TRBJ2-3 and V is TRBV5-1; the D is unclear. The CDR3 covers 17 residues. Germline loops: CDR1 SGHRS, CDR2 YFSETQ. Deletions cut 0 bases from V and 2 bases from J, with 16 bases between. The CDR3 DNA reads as TGCGCCAGCAGCTTGGGGCGCGGTCCCCAGACCACAGATACGCAGTATTTT. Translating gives CASSLGRGPQTTDTQYF.

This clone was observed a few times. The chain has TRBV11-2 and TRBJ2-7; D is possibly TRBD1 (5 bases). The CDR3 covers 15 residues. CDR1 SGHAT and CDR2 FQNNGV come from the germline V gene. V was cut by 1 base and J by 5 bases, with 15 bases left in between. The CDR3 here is CASSLGGSRRDEQYF. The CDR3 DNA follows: TGTGCCAGCAGCTTAGGGGGCTCAAGACGAGACGAGCAGTACTTC.

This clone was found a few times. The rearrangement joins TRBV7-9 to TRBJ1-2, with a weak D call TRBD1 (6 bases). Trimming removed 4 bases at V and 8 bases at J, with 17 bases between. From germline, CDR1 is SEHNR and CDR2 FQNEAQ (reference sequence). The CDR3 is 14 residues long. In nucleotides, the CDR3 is TGTGCCAGCAGCTCCGGGACACAATGGCGGGGCTACACCTTC. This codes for CASSSGTQWRGYTF.

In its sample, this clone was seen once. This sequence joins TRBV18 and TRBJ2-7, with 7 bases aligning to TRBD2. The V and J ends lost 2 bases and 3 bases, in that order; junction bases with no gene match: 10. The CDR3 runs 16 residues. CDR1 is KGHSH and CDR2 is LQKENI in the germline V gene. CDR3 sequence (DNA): TGTGCCAGCTCACCATCTCTGACAACGGGGGGCTACGAGCAGTACTTC. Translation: CASSPSLTTGGYEQYF.

The CDR3 protein is CASGGTGFSGELFF. In DNA, the CDR3 is TGCGCCAGCGGCGGGACAGGGTTTTCCGGGGAGCTGTTTTTT. The V gene is TRBV5-1, the J gene TRBJ2-2, with 9 bases aligning to TRBD1. Trimming at V came to 7 bases and at J to 6 bases, leaving 7 bases not matched to a gene. The CDR3 is 14 residues long. The V gene's germline CDR1 is SGHRS and CDR2 YFSETQ.

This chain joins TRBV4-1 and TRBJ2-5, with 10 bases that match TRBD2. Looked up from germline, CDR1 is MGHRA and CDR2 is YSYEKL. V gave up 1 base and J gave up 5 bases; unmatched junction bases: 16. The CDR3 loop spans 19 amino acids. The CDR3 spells CASSQGPAGGPIVRETQYF. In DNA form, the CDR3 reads TGCGCCAGCAGCCAAGGCCCAGCGGGGGGGCCAATCGTGCGGGAGACCCAGTACTTC.

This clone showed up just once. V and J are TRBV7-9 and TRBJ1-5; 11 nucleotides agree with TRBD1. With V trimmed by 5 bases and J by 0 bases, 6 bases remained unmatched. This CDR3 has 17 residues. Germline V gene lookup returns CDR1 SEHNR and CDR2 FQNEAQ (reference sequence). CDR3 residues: CASSRGTGGNSNQPQHF. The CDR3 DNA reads TGTGCCAGCAGCCGCGGGACAGGGGGAAATAGCAATCAGCCCCAGCATTTT.

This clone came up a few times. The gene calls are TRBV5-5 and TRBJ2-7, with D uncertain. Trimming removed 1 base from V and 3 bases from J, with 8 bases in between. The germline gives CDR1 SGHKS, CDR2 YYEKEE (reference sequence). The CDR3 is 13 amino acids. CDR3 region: CASSLSVSYEQYF. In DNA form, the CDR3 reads TGTGCCAGCAGCTTGTCTGTGAGCTACGAGCAGTACTTC. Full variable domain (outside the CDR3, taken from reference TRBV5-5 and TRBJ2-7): DAGVTQSPTHLIKTRGQQVTLRCSPISGHKSVSWYQQVLGQGPQFIFQYYEKEERGRGNFPDRFSARQFPNYSSELNVNALLLGDSALYLCASSLSVSYEQYFGPGTRLTVT.

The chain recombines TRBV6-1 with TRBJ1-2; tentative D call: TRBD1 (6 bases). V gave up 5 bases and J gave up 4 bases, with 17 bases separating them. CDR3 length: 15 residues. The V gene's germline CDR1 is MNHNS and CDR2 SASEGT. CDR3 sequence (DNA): TGTGCCAGCAGTCAAGGACAGCGAACGGGCTATGGCTACACCTTC. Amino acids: CASSQGQRTGYGYTF.

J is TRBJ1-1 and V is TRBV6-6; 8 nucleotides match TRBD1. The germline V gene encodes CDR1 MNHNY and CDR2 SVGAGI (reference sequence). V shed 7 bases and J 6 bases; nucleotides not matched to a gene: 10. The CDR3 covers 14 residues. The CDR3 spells CASTQDRAKAEAFF. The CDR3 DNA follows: TGTGCCAGCACTCAGGACAGGGCTAAGGCTGAAGCTTTCTTT.

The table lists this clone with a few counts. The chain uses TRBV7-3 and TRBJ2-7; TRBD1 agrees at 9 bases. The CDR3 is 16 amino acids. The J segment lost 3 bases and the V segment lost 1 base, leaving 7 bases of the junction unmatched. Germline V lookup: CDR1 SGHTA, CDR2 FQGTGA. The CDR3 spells CASSLKPQTGGYEQYF. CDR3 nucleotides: TGTGCCAGCAGCTTAAAACCCCAGACAGGGGGCTACGAGCAGTACTTC. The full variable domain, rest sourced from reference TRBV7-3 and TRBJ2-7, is GAGVSQTPSNKVTEKGKYVELRCDPISGHTALYWYRQSLGQGPEFLIYFQGTGAADDSGLPNDRFFAVRPEGSVSTLKIQRTERGDSAVYLCASSLKPQTGGYEQYFGPGTRLTVT.

The CDR3 region has the DNA TGTGCCAGCAAGGCGACTAGCGGGAGAGGTCAAGAGACCCAGTACTTC. As protein: CASKATSGRGQETQYF. This chain links TRBV5-4 with TRBJ2-5; 12 bases are a match to TRBD2. The germline V gene has CDR1 SGHNT and CDR2 YYREEE (reference sequence). CDR3 length equals 16 residues. The trim removed 6 bases at V and 2 bases at J, leaving 8 bases unmatched.

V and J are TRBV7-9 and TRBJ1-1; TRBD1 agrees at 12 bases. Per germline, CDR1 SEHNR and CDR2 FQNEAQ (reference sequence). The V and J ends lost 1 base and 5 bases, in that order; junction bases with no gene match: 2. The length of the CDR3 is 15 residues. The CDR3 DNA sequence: TGTGCCAGCAGCTTAGGGGACAGGGGGCAAACTGAAGCTTTCTTT. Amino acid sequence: CASSLGDRGQTEAFF.

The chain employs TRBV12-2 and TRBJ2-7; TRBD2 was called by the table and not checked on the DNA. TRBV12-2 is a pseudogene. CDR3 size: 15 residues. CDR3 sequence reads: CASRLGPLSSYEQYF. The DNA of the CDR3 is TGTGCAAGTCGCTTAGGCCCCTTGAGCTCCTACGAGCAGTACTTC.

Here the CDR3 DNA reads TGTGCCAGCAGGAGGGACACTCCCTACTCCTACGAGCAGTACTTC. This sequence encodes CASRRDTPYSYEQYF. V usage is TRBV14 and J usage is TRBJ2-7; possible D gene TRBD1, 6 bases. CDR3 length: 15 residues. V gave up 6 bases and J gave up 0 bases, with 15 bases separating them. Germline V CDR1 and CDR2: SGHDN, FVKESK.

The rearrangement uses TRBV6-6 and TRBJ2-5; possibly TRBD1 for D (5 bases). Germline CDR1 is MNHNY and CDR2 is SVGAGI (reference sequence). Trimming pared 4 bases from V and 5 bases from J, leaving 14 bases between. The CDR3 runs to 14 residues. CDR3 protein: CASSSRGAMETQYF. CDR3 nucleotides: TGTGCCAGCAGTTCCCGTGGGGCGATGGAGACCCAGTACTTC.